This T cell receptor beta chain is drawn from a study of Ad26.COV2.S vaccination and SARS-CoV-2 variants. Study context: Within the COV1001 Ad26.COV2.S trial arm, the donor was enrolled. The study, taken as a whole, reports: Total responses of T cells may have been underestimated by the analyses of TCR breadth and depth.

Worth noting for this clone: Antigen specificity is unknown.

Documented treatment: over 15 received Ad26.COV2.S at low or high dose, single or two shots; roughly five received placebo; per-sample allocation not given. Sampling happened 63 days after the first vaccine or placebo injection. This CDR3 is built from 13 residues. Germline V gives CDR1 SGHVS, CDR2 FQNEAQ. With 2 bases removed from V and 7 bases from J, the gap between germline ends came to 11 bases. Profiled with immunoSEQ multiplex PCR; TCRdb holds only in-frame clones, not every one. The sample carries fewer than 600,000 clones, about 88% recorded once. This clonotype was sampled from a person between 18 and 60 years old who received the Ad26.COV2.S COVID-19 vaccine or a placebo. The chain combines TRBV7-8 with TRBJ1-2; the D is unclear. Here the sequenced sample was peripheral blood, taken in a trial of Ad26.COV2.S vaccine versus placebo. In DNA form, the CDR3 reads TGTGCCAGCAGCTTAAGTGGCAGCGGTGGCTACACCTTC. It codes for CASSLSGSGGYTF.